Shown below are 27 T cell receptor beta chains from a single sample sequenced in a study of blood T cell repertoires in COVID-19. Libraries were prepared by immunoSEQ multiplex PCR; TCRdb keeps only in-frame clonotypes and omits some of them. Among 250,000 or so clones, approximately 88% were seen once, and the ten largest hold roughly 6.3%. The sequencing input was peripheral blood. The receptors were gathered from a woman between 25 and 40 years old with COVID-19, enrolled during active disease.

The CDR3 reads CASRSGDRNNEQFF. In DNA, the CDR3 is TGTGCCAGCAGATCGGGGGACCGTAACAATGAGCAGTTCTTC. This chain links TRBV2 with TRBJ2-1; tentative D call: TRBD2 (6 bases). V was shortened by 6 bases and J by 5 bases, with 14 bases between the two germline ends. CDR1 and CDR2 (germline): SNHLY, FYNNEI. This CDR3 comprises 14 residues.

The V and J genes are TRBV4-3 and TRBJ2-5, with TRBD1 matching over 8 bases. Germline lookup yields CDR1 LGHNA and CDR2 YSLEER. There are 13 residues in the CDR3. The trim removed 3 bases at V and 5 bases at J, leaving 2 bases unmatched. The CDR3 reads CASSQRQGETQYF. The CDR3 DNA reads as TGCGCCAGCAGCCAGAGACAGGGGGAGACCCAGTACTTC.

The chain uses TRBV5-6 and TRBJ2-3; D ambiguous. Germline values: CDR1 SGHDT, CDR2 YYEEEE. The germline V and J ends were trimmed by 4 bases and 3 bases, with 15 bases remaining between them. CDR3 length equals 15 residues. The CDR3 loop is CASSLTKLKTDTQYF. CDR3 in DNA: TGTGCCAGCAGCCTGACAAAGCTAAAGACAGATACGCAGTATTTT.

This clone was seen only a few times. The genes are TRBV7-2 and TRBJ1-5; TRBD1 aligns across 7 bases. This CDR3 is built from 14 residues. Losses at the gene ends were 5 bases for V and 5 bases for J; bases not matched to a gene: 6. Germline assignment: CDR1 SGHTA and CDR2 FQGNSA. CDR3 residues: CASSPRTGDQPQHF. DNA for the CDR3: TGTGCCAGCAGCCCCCGGACAGGCGATCAGCCCCAGCATTTT.

The chain couples TRBV19 to TRBJ1-2; TRBD1 matches 10 bases. Germline CDR1 LNHDA, CDR2 SQIVND (reference sequence). The V segment lost 5 bases and the J segment 3 bases; nucleotides outside the gene matches: 0. CDR3 length equals 13 residues. The CDR3 here is CASSGTGDYGYTF. The CDR3 DNA sequence: TGTGCCAGTAGTGGGACAGGGGACTATGGCTACACCTTC.

The CDR3 here is CASSRTGVSTDTQYF. Here the CDR3 DNA reads TGCGCCAGCAGCCGGACCGGGGTGAGCACAGATACGCAGTATTTT. This rearrangement joins TRBV4-1 to TRBJ2-3; a possible D gene is TRBD2 (5 bases). The V end was cut by 4 bases, the J end by 0 bases, with 11 bases between. CDR3 length: 15 residues. CDR1 and CDR2 (germline): MGHRA, YSYEKL.

The chain employs TRBV27 and TRBJ1-2; 7 bases are shared with TRBD1. Germline lookup yields CDR1 MNHEY and CDR2 SMNVEV (reference sequence). J was trimmed by 5 bases and V by 4 bases; bases with no gene match: 10. This CDR3 region has 15 residues. Here the CDR3 DNA reads TGTGCCAGCAGTTCCTCCCCACAGGGGACGTATGGCTACACCTTC. Its protein is CASSSSPQGTYGYTF.

The V call is TRBV11-3, the J call TRBJ1-1; D is perhaps TRBD1 (6 bases). Germline V gene sequence: CDR1 SGHNT, CDR2 YENEEA. Trimming cost V 1 base and J 5 bases, with 17 bases left between them. The CDR3 runs 16 residues. The CDR3 DNA is TGTGCCAGCAGCTTAGGCGACAGGAGCGCTTTAACTGAAGCTTTCTTT. Translation: CASSLGDRSALTEAFF. Full variable domain (rest looked up from reference TRBV11-3 and TRBJ1-1): EAGVVQSPRYKIIEKKQPVAFWCNPISGHNTLYWYLQNLGQGPELLIRYENEEAVDDSQLPKDRFSAERLKGVDSTLKIQPAELGDSAVYLCASSLGDRSALTEAFFGQGTRLTVV.

The chain carries TRBV27 and TRBJ1-3, with D uncertain. Germline V gives CDR1 MNHEY, CDR2 SMNVEV (reference sequence). V was shortened by 5 bases and J by 0 bases, with 14 bases between the two germline ends. This CDR3 spans 16 amino acids. CDR3 DNA: TGTGCCAGCAGTCCCGCCGGAGGGAACTCTGGAAACACCATATATTTT. This codes for CASSPAGGNSGNTIYF.

The table lists this clone with a count of one. The V call is TRBV7-8, the J call TRBJ1-5; D gene unclear. The CDR3 loop spans 16 amino acids. V was trimmed by 2 bases and J by 2 bases, leaving 13 bases between them. The germline V gene encodes CDR1 SGHVS and CDR2 FQNEAQ. The CDR3 reads CASSLSARQRNQPQHF. The CDR3 DNA is TGTGCCAGCAGCTTATCCGCCAGGCAACGCAATCAGCCCCAGCATTTT.

V is TRBV5-4 and J is TRBJ2-1, with 8 bases matching TRBD2. V shed 3 bases and J 2 bases; nucleotides not matched to a gene: 7. The CDR3 is made up of 16 amino acids. Germline V gene data show CDR1 as SGHNT and CDR2 as YYREEE (reference sequence). CDR3 sequence (DNA): TGTGCCAGCAGCTCGGGAGGGCCCCACCCCTACAATGAGCAGTTCTTC. Its translation: CASSSGGPHPYNEQFF.

A few counts support this clone. This sequence joins TRBV5-6 and TRBJ2-7, with a possible D match to TRBD2 (6 bases). The CDR3 spans 16 residues. V was clipped by 0 bases and J by 2 bases, with 15 bases between them. The germline V gene has CDR1 SGHDT and CDR2 YYEEEE. CDR3 protein: CASSLGGGYPAYEQYF. The CDR3 DNA follows: TGTGCCAGCAGCTTGGGTGGGGGGTACCCCGCCTACGAGCAGTACTTC.

The chain joins TRBV12-5 to TRBJ1-1, with TRBD1 as a possible D gene (5 bases). Germline V gives CDR1 LGHNT, CDR2 FRNRAP. The CDR3 is 16 amino acids. The V end lost 0 bases, the J end lost 7 bases, and 18 bases lay between the germline ends. The CDR3 sequence: CASGLVGVGGAGEAFF. The CDR3 region has the DNA TGTGCTAGTGGTTTGGTTGGTGTTGGAGGGGCGGGTGAAGCTTTCTTT.

The chain is built from TRBV19 and TRBJ1-5, with TRBD1 as a possible D gene (6 bases). This CDR3 spans 18 amino acids. From germline, CDR1 is LNHDA and CDR2 SQIVND (reference sequence). Trimming shortened V by 0 bases and J by 2 bases, and 17 bases separated the two germline ends. DNA for the CDR3: TGTGCCAGTAGTATAGAGGCACGGGGGGCTGGGGGCAATCAGCCCCAGCATTTT. Translating gives CASSIEARGAGGNQPQHF.

The V call is TRBV7-9, the J call TRBJ2-5; D unclear. Trimming removed 8 bases at V and 7 bases at J, with 11 bases between. The CDR3 contains 11 residues. CDR1 is SEHNR and CDR2 is FQNEAQ in the germline V gene (reference sequence). In DNA, the CDR3 is TGTGCCAGCGGCCAGCTAGGGACCCAGTACTTC. Translating gives CASGQLGTQYF.

The V gene is TRBV27, the J gene TRBJ2-3; D may be TRBD2 (6 bases). The ends were cut back, 4 bases at V and 2 bases at J, with 13 bases in the middle. The CDR3 sequence is 15 residues long. Germline V lookup: CDR1 MNHEY, CDR2 SMNVEV (reference sequence). CDR3 sequence: CASSYKRVNTDTQYF. CDR3 bases: TGTGCCAGCAGTTACAAGCGGGTTAACACAGATACGCAGTATTTT.

The chain carries TRBV18 and TRBJ2-1, with a possible D match to TRBD1 (6 bases). The CDR3 runs 17 residues. Trimming took 0 bases from V and 0 from J, leaving 12 bases between them. Germline CDR1 is KGHSH and CDR2 is LQKENI. CDR3 sequence: CASSPPGSRGSYNEQFF. The CDR3 DNA reads as TGTGCCAGCTCACCACCGGGGAGCAGGGGCTCCTACAATGAGCAGTTCTTC.

V usage is TRBV24-1 and J usage is TRBJ1-5, with D tentatively TRBD1 (5 bases). Trimming took 7 bases from V and 0 from J, leaving 9 bases between them. CDR1 is KGHDR, CDR2 SFDVKD, per germline. CDR3 length equals 14 residues. The CDR3 DNA sequence: TGTGCCACCAGCCAGGGTTTTAGCAATCAGCCCCAGCATTTT. It codes for CATSQGFSNQPQHF.

The chain has TRBV6-5 and TRBJ1-1; 7 bases align to TRBD1. The CDR3 runs to 15 residues. Germline loops: CDR1 MNHEY, CDR2 SVGAGI. The J segment lost 3 bases and the V segment lost 2 bases, leaving 6 bases of the junction unmatched. In DNA form, the CDR3 reads TGTGCCAGCAGTTACCGAACAGGGGTGGACACTGAAGCTTTCTTT. Translated, it gives CASSYRTGVDTEAFF.

This clone showed up just a few times. The chain combines TRBV14 with TRBJ2-1; 8 bases align to TRBD2. J gave up 3 bases and V 0 bases, and 19 bases lay outside the gene matches. Germline V gives CDR1 SGHDN, CDR2 FVKESK. This CDR3 contains 21 residues. CDR3 coding DNA: TGTGCCAGCAGCCAAGATCGACTTCGGGGGACTAGTAGTAAAATCTACAATGAGCAGTTCTTC. It translates to CASSQDRLRGTSSKIYNEQFF.

This chain joins TRBV18 and TRBJ2-7; tentatively, D is TRBD1 (7 bases). Germline V gene lookup returns CDR1 KGHSH and CDR2 LQKENI. V dropped 3 bases and J dropped 2 bases, with 11 bases sitting between them. The CDR3 spans 14 residues. The CDR3 nucleotides read TGTGCCAGCTCACCCCCAGGGGGGCCCTACGAGCAGTACTTC. Protein: CASSPPGGPYEQYF.

The rearrangement links TRBV6-4 to TRBJ2-5; 8 bases map to TRBD2. CDR1 and CDR2 (germline): MRHNA, SNTAGT. The CDR3 sequence is 15 residues long. Trimming cost V 4 bases and J 2 bases; bases outside gene matches: 6. CDR3 coding DNA: TGTGCCAGCAGTGCCCTTGGCGGGGGGCAAGAGACCCAGTACTTC. Protein: CASSALGGGQETQYF.

The chain joins TRBV10-3 to TRBJ2-7, with D possibly TRBD2 on 5 matching bases. The V and J ends lost 0 bases and 6 bases respectively, with 9 bases between them. CDR1 and CDR2 (germline): ENHRY, SYGVKD. The CDR3 spans 13 residues. The CDR3, as DNA: TGTGCCATCAGTGAGTCGCTAGCACCCGAGCAGTACGTC. Amino acid sequence: CAISESLAPEQYV.

With respect to this clone: The same CDR3 is also encoded by other DNA sequences in this sample. The rearrangement joins TRBV5-1 to TRBJ2-5; D is perhaps TRBD1 (6 bases). Trimming took 4 bases from V and 2 from J, leaving 9 bases between them. The CDR3 spans 13 residues. Germline assignment: CDR1 SGHRS and CDR2 YFSETQ. CDR3 nucleotide sequence: TGCGCCAGCAGCCGCGGACAGCAAGAGACCCAGTACTTC. Amino acid sequence: CASSRGQQETQYF.

The chain employs TRBV6-1 and TRBJ2-7; 8 bases align to TRBD2. The CDR3 totals 15 residues. V was pared by 0 bases and J by 0 bases, with 1 base of the junction left unmatched. From germline, CDR1 is MNHNS and CDR2 SASEGT. The CDR3 coding sequence is TGTGCCAGCAGTGAAGCACTAGCGGTCTCCTACGAGCAGTACGTC. The encoded protein is CASSEALAVSYEQYV.

J is TRBJ1-5 and V is TRBV2; TRBD1 agrees at 9 bases. The CDR3 is made up of 15 amino acids. From germline, CDR1 is SNHLY and CDR2 FYNNEI. V was pared by 5 bases and J by 1 base, with 3 bases of the junction left unmatched. CDR3 bases: TGTGCCAGCAGTTTACAGGGGGCAAGCAATCAGCCCCAGCATTTT. It specifies CASSLQGASNQPQHF.

This sequence joins TRBV14 and TRBJ1-6; the match to TRBD1 covers 7 bases. Trimming removed 1 base from V and 9 bases from J; junction bases left unmatched: 0. Germline CDR1 and CDR2: SGHDN and FVKESK. The CDR3 is 13 residues long. The CDR3 reads CASSQAGGSPLHF. For the CDR3, the DNA is TGTGCCAGCAGCCAAGCAGGGGGTTCACCCCTCCACTTT.